This T cell receptor (beta chain) derives from a study of T-cell reconstitution after alpha-beta-depleted transplantation in children. This clonotype was observed many times. Germline CDR1 reads KGHSH; CDR2 reads LQKENI. CDR3 length: 19 amino acids. The V end was cut by 3 bases, the J end by 9 bases, with 29 bases between. Researchers prepared the TCRbeta library using unique molecular identifiers, the study reports. One entry per CDR3 protein, called by TCRdb with MiXCR from the PCR reads. Seen here are some 240,000 distinct CDR3 sequences, more than 10% observed once, and the top ten hold approximately 2.4%.

This TCR was recovered from a human donor who donated a stem cell graft to a child with acute lymphoblastic leukemia. The J gene is TRBJ2-2, the V gene TRBV18; D uncertain. The specimen was PBMCs from the stem cell graft donor, collected from the stem cell graft. CDR3 coding DNA: TGTGCCAGCTCACCGAGTCGTTATTTTCGGGCAGTACAATTGTGGGAGCTGTTTTTT. The encoded protein is CASSPSRYFRAVQLWELFF. Variable domain in full (rest from reference TRBV18 and TRBJ2-2): NAGVMQNPRHLVRRRGQEARLRCSPMKGHSHVYWYRQLPEEGLKFMVYLQKENIIDESGMPKERFSAEFPKEGPSILRIQQVVRGDSAAYFCASSPSRYFRAVQLWELFFGEGSRLTVL.